A single sample is the source of the 4 T cell receptor beta chains below, sequenced in a study of T cells in Graves' hyperthyroidism and ophthalmopathy. TCR beta CDR3 sequences were amplified from RNA transcripts. The HTBI set primed first-round TCR CDR3 RT-PCR. TCRdb redid the calling of the multiplex PCR reads with MiXCR, one entry per CDR3 protein. The sample lists 300,000 to 450,000 distinct CDR3 sequences, around an eighth occurring once. Sequencing was carried out using blood. Receptors were obtained from a young man with Graves' hyperthyroidism that later progressed to Graves' ophthalmopathy.

In this sample, this clonotype turned up many times. This chain joins TRBV12-3 or TRBV12-4 and TRBJ2-7; D call uncertain. V gave up 7 bases and J gave up 0 bases, with 10 bases separating them. The CDR3 has 13 residues. CDR3 coding DNA: TGTGCCAGCACTGGGCAGGCCTCCTACGAGCAGTACTTC. Translation: CASTGQASYEQYF.

This clonotype was seen many times. The chain recombines TRBV6-1 with TRBJ2-2; no definite D call. V lost 5 bases, J lost 6 bases, and 7 bases lay in between. The CDR3 sequence is 12 residues long. Germline V CDR1 and CDR2: MNHNS, SASEGT. CDR3 nucleotides: TGTGCCAGCAGTCCATCGCCCGGGGAGCTGTTTTTT. Translating gives CASSPSPGELFF.

This clonotype was found many times. V and J are TRBV7-9 and TRBJ2-1; a possible D gene is TRBD2 (6 bases). This CDR3 is built from 12 residues. V was pared by 0 bases and J by 12 bases, with 9 bases between. Germline CDR1 is SEHNR and CDR2 is FQNEAQ (reference sequence). Here the CDR3 reads CASSLARDVQFF. For the CDR3, the DNA is TGTGCCAGCAGCTTAGCGCGGGACGTGCAGTTCTTC.

This clonotype was seen ten or more times. The chain couples TRBV18 to TRBJ2-1; D remains unclear. Germline V gene lookup returns CDR1 KGHSH and CDR2 LQKENI. Between the trimmed V and J ends, which lost 1 base and 0 bases, there was a span of 7 bases. This CDR3 contains 15 residues. The CDR3 DNA is TGTGCCAGCTCACCACAGGAGAACTCCTACAATGAGCAGTTCTTC. This codes for CASSPQENSYNEQFF.